The rows below give T cell receptor beta chains drawn from one sample of a study of beta chain features in type 1 diabetes. Data came from immunoSEQ multiplex PCR; TCRdb stores just in-frame clones and leaves some out. The sample has 300,000 to 450,000 clones; roughly 12% are singletons. The sample was naive CD4+ T cells from blood. The receptors here all came from a man aged 18 to 30 in good health. The CDR3 runs from the conserved cysteine through the conserved F or W. The D gene is left open where the match is weak. Only part of the rows carry a size: once, few, many, or a class if the clone is expanded.

abundance	d_gene	v_gene	j_gene	CDR3aa	CDR3nt
.	.	TRBV9	TRBJ2-2	CASSVVGITGELFF	TGTGCCAGCAGCGTAGTGGGCATCACCGGGGAGCTGTTTTTT
.	.	TRBV5-6	TRBJ2-5	CASSSLVVSQETQYF	TGTGCCAGCAGCTCCCTAGTCGTCTCCCAAGAGACCCAGTACTTC
.	TRBD1	TRBV30	TRBJ1-1	CAWSVRSGDSEAFF	TGTGCCTGGAGTGTAAGGTCGGGGGACAGTGAAGCTTTCTTT
few	TRBD1	TRBV5-4	TRBJ1-1	CASSLTGVTEAFF	TGTGCCAGCAGCCTCACAGGGGTAACTGAAGCTTTCTTT
.	.	TRBV7-9	TRBJ2-7	CASSGGRGIGAYEQYF	TGTGCCAGCAGCGGGGGACGGGGGATTGGGGCCTACGAGCAGTACTTC
few	.	TRBV7-2	TRBJ2-1	CASSLDLGQGLRNEQFF	TGTGCCAGCAGCTTAGATCTGGGGCAGGGATTGAGGAATGAGCAGTTCTTC
few	TRBD1	TRBV28	TRBJ2-7	CASSETGGISYEQYF	TGTGCCAGCAGTGAAACAGGGGGAATCTCCTACGAGCAGTACTTC
.	.	TRBV28	TRBJ2-1	CASSEVGGRGNEQFF	TGTGCCAGCAGTGAGGTTGGGGGCAGAGGGAATGAGCAGTTCTTC
.	TRBD1	TRBV4-3	TRBJ1-4	CASSQIQGAREKLFF	TGCGCCAGCAGCCAAATACAGGGGGCTCGTGAAAAACTGTTTTTT
few	.	TRBV7-3	TRBJ1-1	CASSFDSVNTEAFF	TGTGCCAGCAGCTTCGACAGCGTGAACACTGAAGCTTTCTTT
few	.	TRBV11-2	TRBJ2-7	CASSPWTAQSYEQYF	TGTGCCAGCAGCCCCTGGACAGCTCAGTCCTACGAGCAGTACTTC
few	TRBD2	TRBV9	TRBJ2-7	CASSVAGRAHDEQYF	TGTGCCAGCAGCGTAGCAGGGAGGGCCCACGACGAGCAGTACTTC
few	TRBD1	TRBV27	TRBJ1-2	CASSSDRGILRFGYGYTF	TGTGCCAGCAGTTCGGACAGGGGCATCCTTCGTTTCGGCTATGGCTACACCTTC
few	TRBD1	TRBV6-5	TRBJ1-2	CASSRTGDTYGYTF	TGTGCCAGCAGCCGGACAGGGGACACCTATGGCTACACCTTC
.	TRBD2	TRBV11-2	TRBJ2-1	CASSYRGDGSNEQFF	TGTGCCAGCAGCTATCGGGGGGACGGGTCCAATGAGCAGTTCTTC
few	.	TRBV4-3	TRBJ2-1	CASSQDVARYNEQFF	TGCGCCAGCAGCCAAGACGTAGCTCGCTACAATGAGCAGTTCTTC
few	TRBD2	TRBV9	TRBJ2-5	CASSVLAGGQETQYF	TGTGCCAGCAGCGTGCTAGCGGGAGGTCAAGAGACCCAGTACTTC
few	.	TRBV18	TRBJ2-4	CASSLRGPIKDIQYF	TGTGCCAGCTCACTCCGAGGGCCCATTAAGGACATTCAGTACTTC
.	.	TRBV28	TRBJ2-1	CASNGNNEQFF	TGTGCCAGTAACGGGAACAATGAGCAGTTCTTC
.	.	TRBV9	TRBJ1-2	CASSVEAQNYGYTF	TGTGCCAGCAGCGTAGAAGCACAGAACTATGGCTACACCTTC
few	.	TRBV28	TRBJ1-1	CASSFGDRPMNTEAFF	TGTGCCAGCAGTTTTGGAGACCGCCCCATGAACACTGAAGCTTTCTTT
.	TRBD2	TRBV7-2	TRBJ2-1	CASDLAGGGEQFF	TGTGCCAGCGACTTAGCGGGAGGGGGGGAGCAGTTCTTC
.	.	TRBV30	TRBJ1-6	CAWTGNNSPLHF	TGTGCCTGGACGGGGAATAATTCACCCCTCCACTTT
.	.	TRBV28	TRBJ1-1	CASRGGHLREAFF	TGTGCCAGCCGGGGGGGACACCTACGTGAAGCTTTCTTT
few	TRBD2	TRBV4-3	TRBJ2-7	CASSQGTSGRYEQYF	TGCGCCAGCAGCCAAGGGACTAGCGGGCGGTACGAGCAGTACTTC
.	TRBD1	TRBV6-5	TRBJ1-1	CASSPGQAEAFF	TGTGCCAGCAGCCCTGGACAGGCGGAAGCTTTCTTT
few	.	TRBV19	TRBJ1-2	CASDPGTANYGYTF	TGTGCCAGTGACCCCGGGACTGCTAACTATGGCTACACCTTC
.	.	TRBV18	TRBJ2-5	CASSRRAQETQYF	TGTGCCAGCTCTCGGAGGGCCCAAGAGACCCAGTACTTC
few	.	TRBV30	TRBJ2-1	CAWSVLSGEQFF	TGTGCCTGGAGTGTACTATCGGGTGAGCAGTTCTTC